This TCR beta chain stems from a study of neurological immune-mediated disorders (dated by TCRdb to about 2019). At the level of the whole study: The study compared peripheral blood TCR-beta repertoires of HTLV-I-associated myelopathy (HAM/TSP) patients, multiple sclerosis patients and healthy controls using UMI-based sequencing. The approximately 96 TCR-beta libraries covered PBMC samples along with longitudinal samples, technical triplicates, and paired sorted CD4+ and CD8+ T-cell subsets. Each longitudinal HAM/TSP and healthy donor was sampled at 3 time-points spaced at about 3-45 month intervals. The cohort included approximately 68 subjects: about 15 with HAM/TSP, roughly 34 with multiple sclerosis, and 20 healthy controls.

To synthesize cDNA, template-switch 5'RACE was performed with a primer carrying a 10-nucleotide random unique molecular identifier so that each TCR transcript was tagged. Each sequencing run produced over 160 million TCR-beta sequences covering 15-18 subjects. Total RNA was extracted with the RNeasy kit. TCR-beta VDJ regions were amplified with primers for the TCR constant region and the 5'RACE anchor, using the KAPA Real-time Library Amplification kit. A first PCR added sample indexes and Illumina adaptors, and a second PCR then raised library yield. The roughly 650 bp TCR product was size-selected on a 2% E-gel SizeSelection system after Ampure bead purification. Before pooling, library quality was assessed on a Bioanalyzer, concentration was determined with Qubit, and library quantification was performed with the Kapa Library Quantification kit. An Illumina HiSeq 2500 sequenced the libraries paired-end 2 x 150 bp. To increase sequence diversity, about 25-31% phiX was spiked into each library pool. Regarding the original processing steps: Quality-filtered reads were processed with the UMI-based MiGEC pipeline, and over 90% of raw TCR sequences were removed by the MiGEC pipeline during error correction. VDJ genes were aligned to IMGT germline references, and each clonotype was defined by a unique CDR3 amino acid sequence together with V-J genes. Clonal expansion, Shannon diversity and CDR3 relatedness were evaluated with VDJtools (CalcPairwiseDistances, ClusterSamples), while phylogenetic trees were built in CLCbio workbench. Expanded clones were defined as having at least 8 unique UMIs, based on coefficient-of-variation modelling across technical triplicates. TCRdb redid the processing of the public reads, applying fastp at Q25 and MiXCR, and retained in-frame beta chains. Records with the same CDR3 protein are collapsed into one entry carrying the most frequent genes and DNA. The V and J calls come from TCRdb's annotation, not from the publication. The sample has approximately 100,000 distinct CDR3 sequences on record, about 10% of them singletons. The ten top clones hold 3.1% of the sample.

Reading the label with the study, this specimen's time point is: longitudinal time-point 3. Unsorted PBMC libraries were generated from 2 million PBMCs stored in RNAlater at -80 °C until RNA extraction. Peripheral blood was subjected to Ficoll-Hypaque density gradient centrifugation to isolate PBMCs, which were then cryopreserved in liquid nitrogen. V was cut back by 1 base and J by 9 bases, leaving a gap of 16 bases between them. Counted from cysteine to phenylalanine, this CDR3 has 16 amino acids. The entry retains the CDR3 DNA only, 48 bases that are in frame from base 1. Points the paper makes about the study in general: The highest TCR clonal expansion was observed in HAM/TSP patients, whereas the lowest was observed in MS patients, even when compared with healthy controls. No identical CDR3 amino acid sequences were shared among expanded clones across subjects, suggesting private TCR-beta repertoires in all groups.

There are many counts of this clonotype. Its antigen remains unidentified. No qualities accompany the bases; no much larger clone lies one base away. The sequence is built from TRBV12-3 or TRBV12-4 and TRBJ1-6, with TRBD1 as a weak D call on 6 bases. This TCR was sampled from a female donor with HTLV-1-associated myelopathy (HAM/TSP). The specimen sequenced was PBMCs. The DNA sequence reads TGTGCCAGCAGTTTAGTGGTCGGGGGGCGCGGTTCACCCCTCCACTTT. This is translated as CASSLVVGGRGSPLHF.